What follows are 16 T cell receptor beta chains derived from one specimen sequenced in a study of shared clonotypes between healthy human individuals (dated by TCRdb to 2020 to 2022). Library prep was done by the immunoSEQ multiplex PCR assay. TCRdb holds this immuneACCESS table with in-frame rearrangements only. Some clones are missing; in checked studies, unresolved V genes explain under half, and the rest has no known cause. The table for this sample lists fewer than 600,000 clones; 60% to 80% of them were counted only once. The ten largest clones add up to around 12% of the sample. Source material: PBMCs. These receptors all stem from a woman between 35 and 50 years old in good health. Some clones in this sample may be carry-over from other donors' samples.

The chain carries TRBV6-5 and TRBJ2-2; tentatively, D is TRBD1 (5 bases). Trimming took off 8 bases at V and 7 bases at J, with 11 bases between the two ends. From germline, CDR1 is MNHEY and CDR2 SVGAGI. The CDR3 is 12 amino acids. The CDR3 here is CASGIGDGELFF. The DNA of the CDR3 is TGTGCCAGCGGTATAGGGGACGGGGAGCTGTTTTTT.

The V and J genes are TRBV7-3 and TRBJ2-7; 8 bases align to TRBD2. After removal of 3 bases from V and 5 bases from J, the junction contained 9 bases not matched to a gene. CDR1 and CDR2 (germline): SGHTA, FQGTGA. CDR3 length: 15 amino acids. CDR3: CASSFQTGTRNEQYF. DNA for the CDR3: TGTGCCAGCAGCTTTCAGACCGGGACTAGGAACGAGCAGTACTTC. The entire variable domain, with the rest obtained from reference TRBV7-3 and TRBJ2-7, is as follows: GAGVSQTPSNKVTEKGKYVELRCDPISGHTALYWYRQSLGQGPEFLIYFQGTGAADDSGLPNDRFFAVRPEGSVSTLKIQRTERGDSAVYLCASSFQTGTRNEQYFGPGTRLTVT.

A word on this clone: A single base is all that separates this from a far larger clone, so a read error is likely. This sequence joins TRBV7-2 and TRBJ1-2, with D uncertain. This CDR3 has 12 residues. Germline CDR1 and CDR2: SGHTA and FQGNSA. The CDR3, as DNA: TGTGCCAGCAGCTTATCCGGCTATGGCTACGCCTTC. Residues: CASSLSGYGYAF.

V and J are TRBV7-2 and TRBJ2-7, with D perhaps matching TRBD1 or TRBD2 (5 bases each). Germline V gives CDR1 SGHTA, CDR2 FQGNSA. Trimming pared 5 bases from V and 5 bases from J, leaving 19 bases between. The CDR3 has 15 residues. In nucleotides, the CDR3 is TGTGCCAGCAGCGTAATGGGACCCCGGGGCCACGAGCAGTACTTC. Translation gives CASSVMGPRGHEQYF. The complete variable domain, with remaining parts taken from reference TRBV7-2 and TRBJ2-7, reads GAGVSQSPSNKVTEKGKDVELRCDPISGHTALYWYRQSLGQGLEFLIYFQGNSAPDKSGLPSDRFSAERTGGSVSTLTIQRTQQEDSAVYLCASSVMGPRGHEQYFGPGTRLTVT.

About this clone: Given a much more abundant clone one base away, this may be a read error. The chain couples TRBV6-6 to TRBJ1-2; D remains ambiguous. V lost 6 bases to trimming and J lost 8 bases, with 16 bases between them. Germline V gene lookup returns CDR1 MNHNY and CDR2 SVGAGI (reference sequence). The CDR3 sequence is 13 residues long. DNA for the CDR3: TGTGCCAGCAGCCGCCCCGGGAGCAAGGGCTACACCTTC. This gives the protein CASSRPGSKGYTF.

Worth noting for this clone: A much larger clone is a single base away; this may be a read error. The J gene is TRBJ2-2, the V gene TRBV28; 7 positions agree with TRBD2. The CDR3 has 16 residues. The V and J ends lost 7 bases and 9 bases, in that order; junction bases with no gene match: 17. Germline V gene lookup returns CDR1 MDHEN and CDR2 SYDVKM. The CDR3 loop is CASTPGGIEVARELFF. In nucleotides, the CDR3 is TGTGCCAGCACCCCGGGGGGAATCGAGGTAGCCAGGGAGCTGTTTTTT.

Concerning this clone itself: A clone one base away is much larger, so this may be a read error. Other DNA sequences in this specimen translate into the identical CDR3. The CDR3 DNA reads TGCGCCAGCAGCTTGGACCCTCGGCAGACACAATCGAGATACAACGAGCAGTTCTTC. Its protein is CASSLDPRQTQSRYNEQFF. The chain is built from TRBV5-1 and TRBJ2-1; D is unresolved. This CDR3 spans 19 amino acids. Germline V gene lookup returns CDR1 SGHRS and CDR2 YFSETQ. The full variable domain, its missing parts supplied by reference TRBV5-1 and TRBJ2-1, is KAGVTQTPRYLIKTRGQQVTLSCSPISGHRSVSWYQQTPGQGLQFLFEYFSETQRNKGNFPGRFSGRQFSNSRSEMNVSTLELGDSALYLCASSLDPRQTQSRYNEQFFGPGTRLTVL.

This clone was observed a few times. The rearrangement uses TRBV18 and TRBJ2-1; 8 bases are a match to TRBD2. CDR1 KGHSH and CDR2 LQKENI come from the germline V gene. The CDR3 length is 16 residues. V lost 0 bases and J lost 9; bases outside the gene matches: 10. This chain's CDR3 is CASSPPSGSVYSEQFF. The CDR3 DNA is TGTGCCAGCTCACCACCGAGCGGGAGTGTTTATAGTGAGCAGTTCTTC.

The chain uses TRBV19 and TRBJ2-7; 12 bases map to TRBD2. V was clipped by 2 bases and J by 5 bases; unmatched bases: 4. Per the germline V gene, CDR1 is LNHDA and CDR2 is SQIVND (reference sequence). The length of the CDR3 is 15 residues. This CDR3 reads CASSIMTSGSDEQYF. CDR3 DNA: TGTGCCAGTAGTATAATGACTAGCGGGAGCGACGAGCAGTACTTC.

The chain carries TRBV9 and TRBJ2-2; no definite D call. CDR1 SGDLS and CDR2 YYNGEE come from the germline V gene. The CDR3 has 14 residues. Trimming removed 0 bases at V and 7 bases at J, with 10 bases between. This CDR3 is CASSVEGSHGELFF. The CDR3 coding sequence is TGTGCCAGCAGCGTAGAGGGATCACACGGGGAGCTGTTTTTT.

The gene calls are TRBV28 and TRBJ2-5, with D perhaps given as TRBD1 or TRBD2 (5 bases each). This CDR3 has 17 amino acids. V was shortened by 8 bases and J by 4 bases, with 26 bases between the two germline ends. Germline values: CDR1 MDHEN, CDR2 SYDVKM. The CDR3 DNA sequence: TGTGCCAGCGGCCCGGTTGGCAGCCGGGGCTTGGGAGAGACCCAGTACTTC. It specifies CASGPVGSRGLGETQYF. Using reference TRBV28 and TRBJ2-5 for the parts outside the CDR3, the full variable domain is DVKVTQSSRYLVKRTGEKVFLECVQDMDHENMFWYRQDPGLGLRLIYFSYDVKMKEKGDIPEGYSVSREKKERFSLILESASTNQTSMYLCASGPVGSRGLGETQYFGPGTRLLVL.

This clone has just a few counts. DNA for the CDR3: TGTGCCAGCAGTTTAACGGAGACCCAGTACTTC. It specifies CASSLTETQYF. The J gene is TRBJ2-5, the V gene TRBV28; D not resolved. The V gene lost 2 bases and the J gene lost 5 bases, with 3 bases spanning the gap. The CDR3 loop spans 11 amino acids. CDR1 and CDR2 from the germline V gene are MDHEN and SYDVKM.

This clone was observed a handful of times. The V call is TRBV29-1, the J call TRBJ1-2; 8 bases line up with TRBD1. This CDR3 has 11 residues. With V trimmed by 7 bases and J by 8 bases, 6 bases remained unmatched. Germline V gives CDR1 SQVTM, CDR2 ANQGSEA. This CDR3 is CSDGTGLGYTF. Here the CDR3 DNA reads TGCAGCGACGGGACAGGACTAGGCTACACCTTC.

CDR3 loop: CASSLGGQNTGELFF. Here the CDR3 DNA reads TGTGCCAGCAGCTTGGGCGGACAGAACACCGGGGAGCTGTTTTTT. The rearrangement links TRBV5-6 to TRBJ2-2; D is possibly TRBD1 (5 bases). With 0 bases removed from V and 1 base from J, the gap between germline ends came to 7 bases. The CDR3 covers 15 residues. Germline V lookup: CDR1 SGHDT, CDR2 YYEEEE.

This chain links TRBV29-1 with TRBJ2-1, with 11 bases lining up with TRBD2. The V and J ends lost 5 bases and 12 bases, in that order; junction bases with no gene match: 6. This CDR3 contains 12 residues. Germline V gene lookup returns CDR1 SQVTM and CDR2 ANQGSEA. The CDR3 coding sequence is TGCAGCGTTCGGTTAGCGGGAGGGGTGCAGTTCTTC. It codes for CSVRLAGGVQFF.

The rearrangement uses TRBV19 and TRBJ1-2, with a possible D match to TRBD1 (6 bases). The length of the CDR3 is 13 residues. Germline V gene sequence: CDR1 LNHDA, CDR2 SQIVND (reference sequence). V was clipped by 5 bases and J by 3 bases, with 10 bases between them. CDR3 in DNA: TGTGCCAGTAGTCTCCGGACAGACTATGGCTACACCTTC. As protein: CASSLRTDYGYTF.